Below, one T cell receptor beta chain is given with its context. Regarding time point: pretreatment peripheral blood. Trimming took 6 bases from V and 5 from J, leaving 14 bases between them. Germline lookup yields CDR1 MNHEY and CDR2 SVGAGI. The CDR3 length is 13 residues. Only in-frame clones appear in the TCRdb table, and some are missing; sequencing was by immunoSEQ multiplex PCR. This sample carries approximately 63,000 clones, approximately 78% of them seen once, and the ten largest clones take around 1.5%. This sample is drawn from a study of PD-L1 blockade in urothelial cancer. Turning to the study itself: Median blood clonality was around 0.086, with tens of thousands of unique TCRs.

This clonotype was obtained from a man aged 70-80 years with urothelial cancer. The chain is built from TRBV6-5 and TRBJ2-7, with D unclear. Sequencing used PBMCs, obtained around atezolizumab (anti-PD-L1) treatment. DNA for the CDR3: TGTGCCAGCAGGCCACCGGGTCTCGACGAGCAGTACTTC. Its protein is CASRPPGLDEQYF.